The 16 T cell receptor beta chains presented below share a single source sample, sequenced in a study of blood T cell repertoires in COVID-19. Profiling relied on immunoSEQ multiplex PCR, and the TCRdb table lists in-frame clones only, not all of them. The repertoire holds about 180,000 clones, with around 87% as singletons. The material sequenced was peripheral blood. All receptors come from a woman aged 70-85 years with COVID-19, enrolled during active disease.

This chain joins TRBV7-6 and TRBJ2-1; 11 bases fit TRBD2. The junction had 3 bases not matched to a gene; V was cut back by 1 base and J by 1 base. This CDR3 is 17 amino acids long. The germline gives CDR1 SGHVS, CDR2 FNYEAQ. The chain's CDR3 is CASSLELAGGSYNEQFF. In nucleotides, the CDR3 is TGTGCCAGCAGCTTAGAGTTAGCGGGAGGGTCCTACAATGAGCAGTTCTTC.

The rearrangement uses TRBV19 and TRBJ2-3; TRBD2 is a possible D gene (6 bases). The CDR3 extends over 15 amino acids. Per germline, CDR1 LNHDA and CDR2 SQIVND (reference sequence). V was cut by 5 bases and J by 1 base, with 13 bases left in between. The chain's CDR3 is CASSRSGQRTDTQYF. CDR3 DNA: TGTGCCAGTAGTCGTAGCGGCCAACGCACAGATACGCAGTATTTT.

This rearrangement joins TRBV6-2 or TRBV6-3 to TRBJ2-2; D is perhaps TRBD2 (5 bases). V was shortened by 2 bases and J by 8 bases, with 9 bases between the two germline ends. The CDR3 contains 13 residues. Germline assignment: CDR1 MNHEY and CDR2 SVGEGT. CDR3 protein: CASSYPREGELFF. The DNA of the CDR3 is TGTGCCAGCAGTTACCCAAGGGAGGGGGAGCTGTTTTTT.

This chain links TRBV27 with TRBJ2-7; D not certain. The germline V and J ends were trimmed by 0 bases and 0 bases, with 15 bases remaining between them. CDR3 length: 17 residues. CDR1 is MNHEY and CDR2 is SMNVEV in the germline V gene (reference sequence). The CDR3 sequence: CASSLSARIVPSYEQYF. The CDR3 coding sequence is TGTGCCAGCAGTTTATCCGCCAGAATCGTACCCTCCTACGAGCAGTACTTC.

This clone has just one count. V is TRBV6-1 and J is TRBJ2-3; weak D call: TRBD2 (6 bases). The length of the CDR3 is 15 residues. Trimming stripped 3 bases from V and 0 bases from J, with 10 bases between. The germline gives CDR1 MNHNS, CDR2 SASEGT. For the CDR3, the DNA is TGTGCCAGCAGTGATCGGGGGAAAAGCACAGATACGCAGTATTTT. Encoded protein: CASSDRGKSTDTQYF.

V is TRBV5-1 and J is TRBJ2-7; TRBD2 matches 10 bases. Germline V gives CDR1 SGHRS, CDR2 YFSETQ. V lost 0 bases to trimming and J lost 4 bases; unmatched junction nucleotides: 1. The CDR3 covers 14 residues. The DNA of the CDR3 is TGCGCCAGCAGCTTGGGGACTAGCGGTTACGAGCAGTACTTC. Encoded protein: CASSLGTSGYEQYF.

V gene TRBV19 combines with J gene TRBJ1-1; 7 positions agree with TRBD1. CDR1 and CDR2 (germline): LNHDA, SQIVND (reference sequence). The CDR3 extends over 16 amino acids. V dropped 2 bases and J dropped 4; count of bases not matched to a gene: 10. CDR3 in amino acids: CASSIMVGQGGTEAFF. In DNA, the CDR3 is TGTGCCAGTAGTATAATGGTCGGCCAGGGGGGCACTGAAGCTTTCTTT.

With regard to this clone: Different DNA sequences within this sample yield the same CDR3. The V gene is TRBV27, the J gene TRBJ1-5; D perhaps matches TRBD1 (5 bases). Germline V gene lookup returns CDR1 MNHEY and CDR2 SMNVEV (reference sequence). V lost 3 bases to trimming and J lost 6 bases, with 9 bases between them. The CDR3 spans 13 residues. The CDR3 DNA reads TGTGCCAGCAGTTTTGTCGGGGGTCAGCCCCAGCATTTT. Amino acid sequence: CASSFVGGQPQHF.

The CDR3 DNA follows: TGTGCCAGCAGTGAAAACAGGGCCAACAATGAGCAGTTCTTC. Protein product: CASSENRANNEQFF. The chain links TRBV6-1 to TRBJ2-1, with D possibly being TRBD1 (6 bases). CDR1 is MNHNS, CDR2 SASEGT, per germline. V was trimmed by 2 bases and J by 5 bases, leaving 10 bases between them. This CDR3 has 14 amino acids.

This CDR3 reads CASSLGGIYTF. The CDR3 DNA follows: TGTGCCAGCAGTTTGGGGGGTATCTACACCTTC. This chain links TRBV28 with TRBJ1-2, with a weak D call TRBD1 (5 bases). Deletions cut 3 bases from V and 10 bases from J, with 9 bases between. The CDR3 extends over 11 amino acids. The germline gives CDR1 MDHEN, CDR2 SYDVKM.

This chain uses TRBV9 with TRBJ1-1; weak D call: TRBD1 (6 bases). The CDR3 extends over 15 amino acids. Trimming stripped 4 bases from V and 0 bases from J, with 13 bases between. Germline V gene lookup returns CDR1 SGDLS and CDR2 YYNGEE. CDR3 DNA: TGTGCCAGCAGCCGACTGACAGGAATGAACACTGAAGCTTTCTTT. Residues: CASSRLTGMNTEAFF.

The V call is TRBV12-3 or TRBV12-4, the J call TRBJ2-1; 9 nucleotides line up with TRBD2. The CDR3 contains 13 residues. V was pared by 3 bases and J by 6 bases, with 0 bases of the junction left unmatched. CDR3 amino acids: CASSLTSGNEQFF. The CDR3 DNA is TGTGCCAGCAGTTTGACTAGCGGCAATGAGCAGTTCTTC.

The chain joins TRBV9 to TRBJ2-1, with TRBD2 matching over 10 bases. Per germline, CDR1 SGDLS and CDR2 YYNGEE. V shed 3 bases and J 6 bases; nucleotides not matched to a gene: 3. The CDR3 is 14 amino acids. The CDR3 is CASSGGTSVNEQFF. CDR3 DNA sequence: TGTGCCAGCAGCGGCGGGACTAGCGTCAATGAGCAGTTCTTC.

This chain links TRBV7-6 with TRBJ2-1, with 9 bases fitting TRBD2. J gave up 6 bases and V 0 bases, and 6 bases lay outside the gene matches. This CDR3 comprises 16 residues. Germline V gives CDR1 SGHVS, CDR2 FNYEAQ. The CDR3 is CASSLAGSSGTNEQFF. The CDR3 DNA is TGTGCCAGCAGCTTAGCGGGGTCTAGCGGGACCAATGAGCAGTTCTTC.

The chain combines TRBV9 with TRBJ1-6; D is possibly TRBD1 (5 bases). The V gene lost 4 bases and the J gene lost 9 bases, with 14 bases spanning the gap. The germline V gene encodes CDR1 SGDLS and CDR2 YYNGEE. The CDR3 is 14 amino acids. CDR3 protein: CASSPRLGGSPLHF. Written as DNA, the CDR3 is TGTGCCAGCAGCCCCCGACTGGGGGGTTCACCCCTCCACTTT.

The chain employs TRBV3-1 (or the pseudogene TRBV3-2) and TRBJ1-4; D gene uncertain. Germline V gives CDR1 LGHDT, CDR2 YNNKEL (reference sequence). The length of the CDR3 is 16 residues. Trimming stripped 1 base from V and 8 bases from J, with 17 bases between. The CDR3 reads CASSQVSGAGGEKLFF. In nucleotides, the CDR3 is TGTGCCAGCAGCCAAGTCTCAGGCGCAGGAGGGGAAAAACTGTTTTTT.